This T cell receptor (beta chain) was recorded in a study of control samples from healthy donors and cancer patients. Some clones are missing from TCRdb's copy, which holds only in-frame ones; the method was immunoSEQ multiplex PCR. The sample contains 95,000 to 150,000 clones, over 75% of which appear only once. Trimming cost V 7 bases and J 1 base; bases outside gene matches: 5. CDR1 is ENHRY and CDR2 is SYGVKD in the germline V gene. This CDR3 is 15 amino acids long. This TCR derives from a man in his fifties or sixties in good health. Sequencing input: blood. The chain is built from TRBV10-3 and TRBJ2-2; 8 bases are shared with TRBD2. The CDR3 DNA follows: TGTGCCATCAAAGAACTAGCGGAGAACACCGGGGAGCTGTTTTTT. Translation: CAIKELAENTGELFF.